This T cell receptor beta chain was identified during a study of shared clonotypes between healthy human individuals. Researchers ran the assay at a deep level. Across several immunoSEQ plates, the genomic DNA of each subset was split evenly. This table comes from immunoSEQ multiplex PCR, and its TCRdb copy is limited to in-frame clones, with some not included. The sample comprises more than 450,000 clones, 79% of which are singletons, and 13% rests with the top ten. This receptor was identified in a woman aged 40 to 55 in good health. Some clones in this sample may be carry-over from other donors' samples. Sequencing input: PBMCs.

The CDR3 here is CAWSLRNEKLFF. DNA for the CDR3: TGTGCCTGGAGCCTACGGAATGAAAAACTGTTTTTT. V usage is TRBV30 and J usage is TRBJ1-4; no firm D call. V lost 3 bases and J 5 bases, leaving 7 bases between the germline ends. The CDR3 extends over 12 amino acids. The germline V gene has CDR1 GTSNPN and CDR2 SVGIG (reference sequence).